Listed below are T cell receptor beta chains from one sample, sequenced in a study of blood T cell repertoires in COVID-19. Generated by immunoSEQ multiplex PCR, the TCRdb table keeps only in-frame clones and is missing some. This sample has tens of thousands of clones; around 84% occur once, and the top ten carry around 7.4%. Material for sequencing was peripheral blood. The receptors here all came from a human donor with active COVID-19. The donor label of this sample is uncertain. CDR3s include the opening cysteine and the closing phenylalanine or tryptophan. Each record gives: V gene, J gene, D gene, clone size, CDR3 protein, CDR3 DNA. A D gene is named only where the DNA matches it firmly. Clone size is given for some rows only: seen once, a few or many times, or a class if the clone is expanded.

TRBV15	TRBJ2-5	NA	NA	CATSRGAGARETQYF	TGTGCCACCAGCCGGGGGGCAGGGGCTCGGGAGACCCAGTACTTC
TRBV4-1	TRBJ2-2	NA	NA	CASSPGTPNTGELFF	TGCGCCAGCAGCCCGGGGACTCCGAACACCGGGGAGCTGTTTTTT
TRBV6-5	TRBJ2-1	NA	NA	CASSYSAGNEQFF	TGTGCCAGCAGTTACTCCGCGGGCAATGAGCAGTTCTTC
TRBV12-2	TRBJ2-7	NA	NA	CASRLLGTGSVYEQYF	TGTGCAAGTCGCTTATTAGGGACAGGGAGTGTTTACGAGCAGTACTTC
TRBV6-5	TRBJ1-6	TRBD1	NA	CASSLDRGGSPLHF	TGTGCCAGCAGCCTCGACAGGGGCGGCTCACCCCTCCACTTT
TRBV19	TRBJ2-3	TRBD1	NA	CASSIGWFGQGEDTQYF	TGTGCCAGTAGTATTGGGTGGTTCGGACAGGGGGAAGATACGCAGTATTTT
TRBV7-2	TRBJ2-3	NA	NA	CASSLFPVPDTQYF	TGTGCCAGCAGCTTATTCCCCGTTCCAGATACGCAGTATTTT
TRBV2	TRBJ1-1	NA	NA	CASSPGTEAFF	TGTGCCAGCAGCCCAGGTACTGAAGCTTTCTTT
TRBV7-2	TRBJ2-5	NA	once	CASSVRGGGETQYF	TGTGCCAGCAGTGTGAGAGGGGGGGGAGAGACCCAGTACTTC
TRBV5-1	TRBJ1-1	NA	NA	CASSFNGVQNTEAFF	TGCGCCAGCAGCTTTAACGGGGTCCAGAACACTGAAGCTTTCTTT
TRBV5-1	TRBJ1-1	NA	NA	CASSLAGRGDTEAFF	TGCGCCAGCAGCTTGGCGGGCAGGGGCGACACTGAAGCTTTCTTT
TRBV27	TRBJ1-4	NA	NA	CASSRRGEKLFF	TGTGCCAGCAGCCGACGGGGTGAAAAACTGTTTTTT
TRBV6-5	TRBJ2-7	TRBD1	NA	CASSYSGTGVYEQYF	TGTGCCAGCAGTTACTCCGGGACAGGGGTCTACGAGCAGTACTTC
TRBV7-3	TRBJ2-4	TRBD1	NA	CASSKSGTESHIQYF	TGTGCCAGCAGTAAGTCCGGGACAGAATCCCACATTCAGTACTTC
TRBV6-5	TRBJ1-6	NA	NA	CASYAGQNYNSPLHF	TGTGCCAGCTACGCCGGACAAAACTATAATTCACCCCTCCACTTT
TRBV5-1	TRBJ2-2	TRBD2	NA	CASSSGLAGSGELFF	TGCGCCAGCAGCTCGGGACTAGCGGGTTCCGGGGAGCTGTTTTTT
TRBV10-3	TRBJ2-3	TRBD2	NA	CATSGGSVTDTQYF	TGTGCCACTAGCGGGGGGTCTGTCACAGATACGCAGTATTTT
TRBV4-1	TRBJ2-6	NA	NA	CASSRGSGANVLTF	TGCGCCAGCAGCCGAGGGTCTGGGGCCAACGTCCTGACTTTC
TRBV19	TRBJ2-5	NA	NA	CASSSGGLAQETQYF	TGTGCCAGTAGTAGTGGAGGGCTCGCCCAAGAGACCCAGTACTTC
TRBV11-2	TRBJ1-4	NA	NA	CASSLSETGYNEKLFF	TGTGCCAGCAGCCTATCAGAAACAGGGTATAATGAAAAACTGTTTTTT
TRBV6-2/TRBV6-3	TRBJ2-7	TRBD2	NA	CASSRTSGVSYEQYF	TGTGCCAGCAGCCGTACTAGCGGAGTGTCCTACGAGCAGTACTTC
TRBV3-1/TRBV3-2	TRBJ2-3	NA	NA	CASSSNGLRSGTDTQYF	TGTGCCAGCAGCTCCAACGGTTTAAGAAGCGGCACAGATACGCAGTATTTT
TRBV7-8	TRBJ1-5	NA	NA	CASSPDRNQPQHF	TGTGCCAGCAGCCCAGACAGAAATCAGCCCCAGCATTTT
TRBV29-1	TRBJ2-3	NA	NA	CSAIRVLATDTQYF	TGCAGCGCCATCAGGGTGTTGGCAACAGATACGCAGTATTTT
TRBV28	TRBJ1-5	NA	NA	CASSFRNSNQPQHF	TGTGCCAGCAGTTTCAGGAATAGCAATCAGCCCCAGCATTTT
TRBV6-6	TRBJ2-7	NA	NA	CASSGAGYEQYF	TGTGCCAGCAGCGGGGCGGGATACGAGCAGTACTTC